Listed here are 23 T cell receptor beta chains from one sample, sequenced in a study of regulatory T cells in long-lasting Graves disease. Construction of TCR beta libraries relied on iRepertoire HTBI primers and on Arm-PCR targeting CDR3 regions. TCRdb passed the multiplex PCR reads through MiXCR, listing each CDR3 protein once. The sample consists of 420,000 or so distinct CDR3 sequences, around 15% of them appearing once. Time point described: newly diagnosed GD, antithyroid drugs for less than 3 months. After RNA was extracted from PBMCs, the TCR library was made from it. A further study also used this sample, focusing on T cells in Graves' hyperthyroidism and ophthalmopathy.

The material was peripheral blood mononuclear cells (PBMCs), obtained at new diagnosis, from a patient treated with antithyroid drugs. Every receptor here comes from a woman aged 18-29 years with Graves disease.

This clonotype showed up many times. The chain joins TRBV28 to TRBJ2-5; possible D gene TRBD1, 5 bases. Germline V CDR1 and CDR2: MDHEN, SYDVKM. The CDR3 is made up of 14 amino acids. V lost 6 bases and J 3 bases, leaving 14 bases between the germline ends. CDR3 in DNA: TGTGCCAGCAGCGACTCAGGGTTGGAAGAGACCCAGTACTTC. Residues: CASSDSGLEETQYF.

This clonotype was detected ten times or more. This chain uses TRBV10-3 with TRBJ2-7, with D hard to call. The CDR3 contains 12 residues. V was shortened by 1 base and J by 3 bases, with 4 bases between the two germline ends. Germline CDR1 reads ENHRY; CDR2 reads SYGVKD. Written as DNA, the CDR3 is TGTGCCATCAGTGAGTGGGGCTACGAGCAGTACTTC. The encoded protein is CAISEWGYEQYF.

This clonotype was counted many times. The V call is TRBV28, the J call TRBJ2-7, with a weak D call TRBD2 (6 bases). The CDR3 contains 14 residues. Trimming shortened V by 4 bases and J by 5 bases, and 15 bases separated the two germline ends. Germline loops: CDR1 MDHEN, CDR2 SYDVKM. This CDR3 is CASSSTGTDDEQYF. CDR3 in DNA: TGTGCCAGCAGTTCCACCGGGACTGATGACGAGCAGTACTTC.

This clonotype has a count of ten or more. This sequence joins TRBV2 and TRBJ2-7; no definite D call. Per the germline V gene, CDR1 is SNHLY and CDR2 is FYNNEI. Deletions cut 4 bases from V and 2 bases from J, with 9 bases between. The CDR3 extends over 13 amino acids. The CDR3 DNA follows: TGTGCCAGCAGTGCCGACACTACCTACGAGCAGTACTTC. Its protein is CASSADTTYEQYF.

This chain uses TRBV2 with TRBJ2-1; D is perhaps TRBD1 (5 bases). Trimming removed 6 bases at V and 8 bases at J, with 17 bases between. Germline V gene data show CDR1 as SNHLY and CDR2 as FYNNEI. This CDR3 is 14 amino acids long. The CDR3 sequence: CASRPTVVGHEQFF. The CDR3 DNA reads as TGTGCCAGCAGACCGACAGTCGTGGGGCATGAGCAGTTCTTC. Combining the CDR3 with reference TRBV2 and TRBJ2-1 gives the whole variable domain EPEVTQTPSHQVTQMGQEVILRCVPISNHLYFYWYRQILGQKVEFLVSFYNNEISEKSEIFDDQFSVERPDGSNFTLKIRSTKLEDSAMYFCASRPTVVGHEQFFGPGTRLTVL.

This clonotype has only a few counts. The CDR3, as DNA: TGTGCCAGCAGTTACTCGCGACGAACCGCCGGGGAGCTGTTTTTT. Protein sequence: CASSYSRRTAGELFF. This chain uses TRBV6-5 with TRBJ2-2, with D uncertain. The ends were cut back, 0 bases at V and 6 bases at J, with 11 bases in the middle. The CDR3 contains 15 residues. Germline-derived CDR1 and CDR2 are MNHEY and SVGAGI.

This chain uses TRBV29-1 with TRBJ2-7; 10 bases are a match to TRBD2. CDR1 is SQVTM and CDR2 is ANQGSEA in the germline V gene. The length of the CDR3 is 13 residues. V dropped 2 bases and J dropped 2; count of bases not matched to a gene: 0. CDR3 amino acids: CSVETSGTYEQYF. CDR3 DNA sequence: TGCAGCGTTGAAACTAGCGGGACCTACGAGCAGTACTTC.

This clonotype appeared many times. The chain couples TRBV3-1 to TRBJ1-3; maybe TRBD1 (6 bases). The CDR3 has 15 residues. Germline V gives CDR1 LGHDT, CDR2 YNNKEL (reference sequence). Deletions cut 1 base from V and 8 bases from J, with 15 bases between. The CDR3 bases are TGTGCCAGCAGCCAAGGGTTGCAGGGGATCTACACCATATATTTT. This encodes CASSQGLQGIYTIYF. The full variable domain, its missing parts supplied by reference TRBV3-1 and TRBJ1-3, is DTAVSQTPKYLVTQMGNDKSIKCEQNLGHDTMYWYKQDSKKFLKIMFSYNNKELIINETVPNRFSPKSPDKAHLNLHINSLELGDSAVYFCASSQGLQGIYTIYFGEGSWLTVV.

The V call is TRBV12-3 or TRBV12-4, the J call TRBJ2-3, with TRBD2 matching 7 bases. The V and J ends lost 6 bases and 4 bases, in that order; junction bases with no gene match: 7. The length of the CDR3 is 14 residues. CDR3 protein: CASSHGGGPDTQYF. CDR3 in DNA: TGTGCCAGCAGCCATGGGGGGGGACCAGATACGCAGTATTTT.

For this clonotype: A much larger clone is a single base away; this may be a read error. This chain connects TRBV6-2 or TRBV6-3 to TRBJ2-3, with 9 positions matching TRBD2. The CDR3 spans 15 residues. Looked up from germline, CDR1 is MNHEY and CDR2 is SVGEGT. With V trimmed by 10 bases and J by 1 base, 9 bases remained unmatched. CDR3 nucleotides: TGTGCCAACAATCGGAGACTAGCGGGCACAGATACGCAGTATTTT. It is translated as CANNRRLAGTDTQYF.

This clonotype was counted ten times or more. The CDR3 bases are TGTGCCAGCAGCGGCGTTGGGACCTCGTACGAGCAGTACTTC. The encoded protein is CASSGVGTSYEQYF. The gene calls are TRBV11-2 and TRBJ2-7; D may correspond to TRBD1 or TRBD2 (5 bases each). V shed 5 bases and J shed 4 bases, with 15 bases lying between them. Germline V CDR1 and CDR2: SGHAT, FQNNGV. The CDR3 consists of 14 residues.

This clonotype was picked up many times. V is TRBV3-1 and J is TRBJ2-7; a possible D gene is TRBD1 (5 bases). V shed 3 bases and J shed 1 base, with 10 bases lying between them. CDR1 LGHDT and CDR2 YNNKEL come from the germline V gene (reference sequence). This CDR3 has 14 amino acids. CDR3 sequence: CASSHRQRSYEQYF. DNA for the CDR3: TGTGCCAGCAGCCATAGACAGAGATCCTACGAGCAGTACTTC.

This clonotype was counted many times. This chain's CDR3 is CSVRGVDGRSTDTQYF. The DNA for the CDR3 is TGCAGCGTTCGCGGGGTGGACGGGCGAAGCACAGATACGCAGTATTTT. This chain links TRBV29-1 with TRBJ2-3, with D possibly matching TRBD2 (6 bases). The germline V and J ends were trimmed by 5 bases and 0 bases, with 18 bases remaining between them. This CDR3 has 16 amino acids. The V gene's germline CDR1 is SQVTM and CDR2 ANQGSEA.

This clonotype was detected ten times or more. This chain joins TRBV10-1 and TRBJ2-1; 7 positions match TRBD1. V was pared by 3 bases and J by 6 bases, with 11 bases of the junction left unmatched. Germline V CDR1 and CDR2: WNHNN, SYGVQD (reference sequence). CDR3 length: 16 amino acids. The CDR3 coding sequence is TGCGCCAGCAGTGAACAGGGGACGCGGACCCCCAATGAGCAGTTCTTC. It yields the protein CASSEQGTRTPNEQFF.

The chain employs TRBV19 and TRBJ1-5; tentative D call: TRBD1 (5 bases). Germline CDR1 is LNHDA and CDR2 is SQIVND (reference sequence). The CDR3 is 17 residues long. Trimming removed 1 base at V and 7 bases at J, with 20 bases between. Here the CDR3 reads CASSIAGAGPMGQPQHF. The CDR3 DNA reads TGTGCCAGTAGTATAGCCGGGGCAGGACCAATGGGGCAGCCCCAGCATTTT.

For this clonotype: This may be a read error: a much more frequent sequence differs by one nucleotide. CDR3 DNA: TGTGCCAGCAGCCCGGGACTAGCGGGAGTTGGAGAGACCCAGTACTTC. Translated, it gives CASSPGLAGVGETQYF. The V gene is TRBV7-8, the J gene TRBJ2-5; 14 positions agree with TRBD2. V dropped 5 bases and J dropped 4; count of bases not matched to a gene: 6. The V gene's germline CDR1 is SGHVS and CDR2 FQNEAQ. The CDR3 loop spans 16 amino acids.

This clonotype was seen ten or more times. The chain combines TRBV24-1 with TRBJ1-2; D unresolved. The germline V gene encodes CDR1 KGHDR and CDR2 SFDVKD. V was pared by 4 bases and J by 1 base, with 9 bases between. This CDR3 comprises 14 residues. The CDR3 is CATSEPDRNYGYTF. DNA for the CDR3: TGTGCCACCAGTGAGCCAGATCGTAACTATGGCTACACCTTC.

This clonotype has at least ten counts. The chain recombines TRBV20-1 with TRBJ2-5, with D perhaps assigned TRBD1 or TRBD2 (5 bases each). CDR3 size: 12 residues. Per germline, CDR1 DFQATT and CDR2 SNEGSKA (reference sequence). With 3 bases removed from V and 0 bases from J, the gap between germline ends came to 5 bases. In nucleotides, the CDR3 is TGCAGTGCTAGGGGACACCAAGAGACCCAGTACTTC. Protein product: CSARGHQETQYF.

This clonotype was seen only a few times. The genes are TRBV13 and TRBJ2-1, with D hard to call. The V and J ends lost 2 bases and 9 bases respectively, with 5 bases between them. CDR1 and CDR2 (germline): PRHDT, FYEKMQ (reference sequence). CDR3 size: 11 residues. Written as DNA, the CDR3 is TGTGCCAGCAGCTTAAGGCCTGAGCAGTTCTTC. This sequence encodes CASSLRPEQFF.

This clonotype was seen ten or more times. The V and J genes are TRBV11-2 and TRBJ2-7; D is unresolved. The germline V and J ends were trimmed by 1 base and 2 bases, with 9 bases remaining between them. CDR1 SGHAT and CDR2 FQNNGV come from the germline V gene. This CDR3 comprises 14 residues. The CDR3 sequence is CASSLAEVPYEQYF. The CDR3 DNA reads TGTGCCAGCAGCTTAGCCGAGGTACCCTACGAGCAGTACTTC.

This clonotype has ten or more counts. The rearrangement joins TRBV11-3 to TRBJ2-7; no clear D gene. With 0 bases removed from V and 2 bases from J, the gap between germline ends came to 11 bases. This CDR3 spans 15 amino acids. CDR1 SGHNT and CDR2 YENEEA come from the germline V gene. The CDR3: CASSLDENGPYEQYF. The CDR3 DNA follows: TGTGCCAGCAGCTTAGATGAGAACGGTCCCTACGAGCAGTACTTC.

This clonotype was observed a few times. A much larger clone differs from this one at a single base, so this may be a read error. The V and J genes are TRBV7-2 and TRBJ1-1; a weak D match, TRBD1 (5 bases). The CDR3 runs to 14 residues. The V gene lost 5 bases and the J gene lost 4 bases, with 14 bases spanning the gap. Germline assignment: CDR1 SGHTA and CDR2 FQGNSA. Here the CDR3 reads CASSQSRESTEAFF. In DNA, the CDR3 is TGTGCCAGCAGCCAATCCAGGGAGAGCACTGAAGCTTTCTTT.

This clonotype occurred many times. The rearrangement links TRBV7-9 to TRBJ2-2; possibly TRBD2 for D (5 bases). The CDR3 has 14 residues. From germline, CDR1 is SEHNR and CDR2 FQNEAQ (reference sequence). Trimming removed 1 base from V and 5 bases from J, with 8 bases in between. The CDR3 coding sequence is TGTGCCAGCAGCTTAGTCTCGGGGACCGGGGAGCTGTTTTTT. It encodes CASSLVSGTGELFF.